The source of this T cell receptor beta chain is a study of regulatory T cells in long-lasting Graves disease (dated by TCRdb to the early 2020s). Notes on the research overall: Persistent Graves' disease was defined as antithyroid drug treatment for over 5 years with persistently positive TSH receptor autoantibodies. The study took place in China and was registered as a clinical trial. This study used TCR sequencing and RNA sequencing of peripheral blood to compare persistent Graves' disease patients against newly diagnosed Graves' disease patients. Antithyroid drugs had been taken for ten to twelve years on average by persistent Graves' disease patients in the clinical cohort. A total of 35 or so samples were covered by TCR sequencing, comprising about 13 persistent and around 20 newly diagnosed Graves' disease patients. Overall study results and their limits: Peripheral blood alone was examined, since thyroid tissue, which constituted the primary lesion, could not be accessed. TRBV28, TRBJ1-2 and TRBJ2-5 were preferentially used in persistent disease, while TRBV20-1 and TRBJ2-1 were favored in newly diagnosed disease. A larger number of public clonotypes was shared among persistent patients (over 2,500) than among newly diagnosed patients (approximately 1,000). Compared with newly diagnosed patients, persistent Graves' disease patients had lower TCR Shannon entropy and fewer highly expanded clones, which suggests clonal expansion. As a limitation, the authors acknowledged that the small sample size may reduce accuracy. Only the TCR beta chain was sequenced and analyzed.

The germline V gene gives CDR1 as MDHEN and CDR2 as SYDVKM. Cut back by 4 bases and 9 bases, the V and J ends lie 9 bases apart. There are 11 amino acids in the CDR3, from cysteine to phenylalanine inclusive. The kept DNA is CDR3 alone, 33 bases in frame from the first base. Reading the label with the study, this specimen's time point is: persistent/refractory GD, antithyroid drugs over 5 years with positive TRAb. RNA was extracted from PBMCs in TRIzol for both TCR sequencing and RNA sequencing. Graves' disease was diagnosed according to American Thyroid Association guidelines. The patients came from an endocrinology department in Xi'an, China. From each patient, roughly 9 milliliters of peripheral blood was collected into an EDTA anticoagulant tube. PBMCs were isolated by Ficoll Paque Plus density gradient separation without further T cell sorting. An Agilent 2100 Bioanalyzer and agarose gel were used to check RNA quality, and a NanoDrop 2000 was used to measure RNA concentration.

This clonotype came up a few times. Its antigen is still unknown. The record has no base qualities; no much larger clone is one base away. To prepare the library, multiplex PCR was applied. Data came from an Illumina HiSeq 4000. iRepertoire HTBI primers and Arm-PCR amplification of CDR3 regions were used to construct TCR beta libraries. Before sequencing, the PCR products underwent gel purification. Per the original workflow: Gene usage analysis of CDR3 amino acid clonotypes used the approximately 62 TRBV and about 14 TRBJ segments found across samples. COPE and FqMerger were used to merge the filtered high-quality paired reads into contigs. BLAST was used to align contigs to IMGT TRBV, TRBD and TRBJ reference genes, and CDR3 was defined according to IMGT. Highly expanded clones were defined as clonotypes with a frequency above 0.1%. Repertoire diversity was measured by Shannon entropy, and V-J evenness by the Gini coefficient. Clonotypes shared by more than one individual were considered public. The public reads were run again by TCRdb, first through fastp at Q25 and then through MiXCR, and only productive beta chains were kept. Identical CDR3 protein sequences are pooled into one entry, listed with their most common genes and DNA. The V and J calls and clone size come from TCRdb's table, not from the authors' own analysis. A total of 600,000 to 850,000 distinct CDR3 sequences appear in this sample, around 30% of them only once. The ten largest clones represent roughly 41% of the sample.

The sequence came from a female donor with Graves disease. The material sequenced was peripheral blood mononuclear cells (PBMCs), taken when the disease was refractory, from a patient treated with antithyroid drugs. The rearrangement combines TRBV28 with TRBJ1-1; the D gene remains uncertain. The encoded CDR3 is CASSSNRQAFF. The bases read TGTGCCAGCAGTTCAAACCGACAAGCTTTCTTT.